The 32 T cell receptor beta chains below all came from one sample that was sequenced in a study of OX40 agonist ivuxolimab in advanced cancers. Library method: the immunoSEQ multiplex PCR assay. The source is immuneACCESS, and TCRdb retained only in-frame sequences with V and J called. Part of the clones is not carried over; for the studies checked, unresolved V genes explain less than half of this, and the remainder is unexplained. This sample holds around 70,000 clones; over 75% were observed only once. Together, the top ten hold under 1% of the sample. The sequencing used CD4+ or CD8+ T cells sorted from blood, collected in a trial of the OX40 agonist ivuxolimab. The source of these receptors is an adult with an advanced solid tumor such as melanoma, head and neck, liver or kidney cancer.

This rearrangement joins TRBV9 to TRBJ2-5; TRBD2 agrees at 8 bases. Looked up from germline, CDR1 is SGDLS and CDR2 is YYNGEE. The CDR3 consists of 16 residues. V trimming: 0 bases; J trimming: 4 bases; junction bases outside the gene matches: 8. CDR3 DNA sequence: TGTGCCAGCAGCGTAGCCGGGAGGGGGGGTGGAGAGACCCAGTACTTC. Translating gives CASSVAGRGGGETQYF.

The J gene is TRBJ2-7, the V gene TRBV9; weak D call: TRBD2 (5 bases). V lost 0 bases and J 0 bases, leaving 10 bases between the germline ends. Germline loops: CDR1 SGDLS, CDR2 YYNGEE. The CDR3 extends over 15 amino acids. CDR3 DNA sequence: TGTGCCAGCAGCGTAGGGGTAGGGAGCTCCTACGAGCAGTACTTC. Translated, it gives CASSVGVGSSYEQYF. The full variable domain, its missing parts supplied by reference TRBV9 and TRBJ2-7, is DSGVTQTPKHLITATGQRVTLRCSPRSGDLSVYWYQQSLDQGLQFLIQYYNGEERAKGNILERFSAQQFPDLHSELNLSSLELGDSALYFCASSVGVGSSYEQYFGPGTRLTVT.

The chain joins TRBV4-3 to TRBJ1-1; D gene unclear. V was shortened by 4 bases and J by 0 bases, with 6 bases between the two germline ends. The CDR3 runs 13 residues. Germline-derived CDR1 and CDR2 are LGHNA and YSLEER. The CDR3 DNA reads TGCGCCAGCAGCCGGCAAATGAACACTGAAGCTTTCTTT. The encoded protein is CASSRQMNTEAFF.

The V call is TRBV2, the J call TRBJ2-5, with 7 nucleotides matching TRBD1. J gave up 2 bases and V 3 bases, and 3 bases lay outside the gene matches. Germline V CDR1 and CDR2: SNHLY, FYNNEI. This CDR3 has 14 residues. The DNA of the CDR3 is TGTGCCAGCAGTGATCCGGGACAGCAAGAGACCCAGTACTTC. Translation: CASSDPGQQETQYF.

CDR3 in DNA: TGCGCCAGCAGTACTAGCGGGAGCACAGATACGCAGTATTTT. It is translated as CASSTSGSTDTQYF. The chain couples TRBV10-1 to TRBJ2-3, with TRBD2 matching 9 bases. The CDR3 covers 14 residues. Unmatched junction bases numbered 0, after V lost 5 bases and J lost 0 bases. Germline V lookup: CDR1 WNHNN, CDR2 SYGVQD (reference sequence).

The chain employs TRBV28 and TRBJ1-1; 9 bases are shared with TRBD1. The CDR3 spans 15 residues. Unmatched junction bases numbered 5, after V lost 3 bases and J lost 3 bases. Germline V gene data show CDR1 as MDHEN and CDR2 as SYDVKM. The CDR3 region has the DNA TGTGCCAGCAGTTTGGGGGGACAGGGCTACACTGAAGCTTTCTTT. It translates to CASSLGGQGYTEAFF.

V and J are TRBV18 and TRBJ2-7, with D maybe TRBD1 (6 bases). The V end was cut by 0 bases, the J end by 3 bases, with 9 bases between. Germline V gives CDR1 KGHSH, CDR2 LQKENI. This CDR3 contains 14 residues. CDR3 nucleotide sequence: TGTGCCAGCTCACCACCCCAGGGGCTCTACGAGCAGTACTTC. This translates into CASSPPQGLYEQYF.

J is TRBJ2-1 and V is TRBV19, with TRBD2 identical over 13 bases. Losses at the gene ends were 4 bases for V and 9 bases for J; bases not matched to a gene: 21. From germline, CDR1 is LNHDA and CDR2 SQIVND (reference sequence). The CDR3 runs to 20 residues. CDR3 DNA sequence: TGTGCCAGTAGTAATGCGGGTCCGGGACTAGCGGGAAAAAGGGGAGGTGAGCAGTTCTTC. It specifies CASSNAGPGLAGKRGGEQFF.

This chain joins TRBV19 and TRBJ1-2; the D is unclear. Germline V gene sequence: CDR1 LNHDA, CDR2 SQIVND (reference sequence). CDR3 length: 12 amino acids. Trimming cost V 3 bases and J 6 bases, with 8 bases left between them. This chain's CDR3 is CASSIRVDGYTF. CDR3 DNA: TGTGCCAGTAGTATTCGAGTGGATGGCTACACCTTC.

This chain uses TRBV4-1 with TRBJ2-5; D gene ambiguous. The CDR3 totals 15 residues. CDR1 MGHRA and CDR2 YSYEKL come from the germline V gene. V was shortened by 1 base and J by 5 bases, with 14 bases between the two germline ends. As DNA, the CDR3 is TGCGCCAGCAGCCAAGTCATCCTCGAGAGGGAGACCCAGTACTTC. Translated: CASSQVILERETQYF.

The rearrangement links TRBV19 to TRBJ2-5; D might be TRBD2 (6 bases). Per germline, CDR1 LNHDA and CDR2 SQIVND (reference sequence). The CDR3 has 16 amino acids. V dropped 5 bases and J dropped 5 bases, with 21 bases sitting between them. The CDR3 nucleotides read TGTGCCAGTAGTCCCGCGATCGGGGGTGGATGGGAGACCCAGTACTTC. Protein: CASSPAIGGGWETQYF.

As for this clone: At one end, the junction sequence differs from germline, possibly due to a read error. The V gene is TRBV2, the J gene TRBJ2-7; TRBD1 agrees at 12 bases. CDR1 is SNHLY, CDR2 FYNNEI, per germline. The CDR3 length is 12 residues. The CDR3 here is CASSGDRGPKDF. CDR3 coding DNA: TGTGCCAGCAGTGGGGACAGGGGGCCCAAGGACTTC.

The chain combines TRBV7-6 with TRBJ2-1; D could derive from TRBD1 or TRBD2 (5 bases each). Deletions cut 1 base from V and 9 bases from J, with 13 bases between. The CDR3 is 14 amino acids. Germline loops: CDR1 SGHVS, CDR2 FNYEAQ. CDR3 DNA: TGTGCCAGCAGCTTAGAACGGCAGGGAGCTGAGCAGTTCTTC. Amino acids: CASSLERQGAEQFF.

As concerns this clone: Its ends do not fully match the called genes, so a read error is possible. The genes are TRBV7-7 and TRBJ2-2, with a tentative D call TRBD2 (5 bases). CDR3 size: 12 residues. From germline, CDR1 is SSHAT and CDR2 FNYEAQ (reference sequence). CDR3 DNA: TGTGCTAGCAGCTTCGGGGCCGGGGAGCTGTTTTTT. Translated: CASSFGAGELFF.

The chain uses TRBV2 and TRBJ1-2; 10 nucleotides align to TRBD1. J lost 7 bases, V lost 4 bases, and 6 bases had no gene match. CDR3 size: 14 residues. From germline, CDR1 is SNHLY and CDR2 FYNNEI. In DNA, the CDR3 is TGTGCCAGCAGTGGACAGGGGGCGCAGGGTGGCTACACCTTC. This codes for CASSGQGAQGGYTF.

In regard to this clone: The conserved final phenylalanine or tryptophan is absent from the CDR3, which likely points to a read error. The V call is TRBV5-1, the J call TRBJ2-7, with TRBD1 identical over 10 bases. The CDR3 has 14 residues. CDR1 is SGHRS and CDR2 is YFSETQ in the germline V gene. The V segment lost 4 bases and the J segment 4 bases; nucleotides outside the gene matches: 5. The CDR3 sequence is CASSRGQGSYEQYL. CDR3 coding DNA: TGCGCCAGCAGCAGGGGACAGGGGAGTTACGAGCAGTACCTC.

This chain uses TRBV19 with TRBJ2-3, with 10 positions matching TRBD2. The V gene's germline CDR1 is LNHDA and CDR2 SQIVND (reference sequence). The junction had 1 base not matched to a gene; V was cut back by 6 bases and J by 1 base. The CDR3 is 14 residues long. This CDR3 is CASRLAGRTDTQYF. In DNA, the CDR3 is TGTGCCAGTAGACTAGCGGGGCGCACAGATACGCAGTATTTT.

The rearrangement joins TRBV5-1 to TRBJ1-4; tentatively, D is TRBD1 (6 bases). Germline V lookup: CDR1 SGHRS, CDR2 YFSETQ. This CDR3 has 15 residues. Trimming took 4 bases from V and 4 from J, leaving 14 bases between them. CDR3 amino acids: CASSPTGGYNEKLFF. The CDR3 DNA sequence: TGCGCCAGCAGCCCCACCGGGGGCTATAATGAAAAACTGTTTTTT.

The chain recombines TRBV4-2 with TRBJ2-3; D unclear. This CDR3 region has 14 residues. Germline V gene sequence: CDR1 LGHNA, CDR2 YNFKEQ. The V and J ends lost 4 bases and 4 bases respectively, with 12 bases between them. The CDR3 nucleotides read TGTGCCAGCAGCCCCTACATAGGCTCAGATACGCAGTATTTT. Translating gives CASSPYIGSDTQYF.

The gene calls are TRBV15 and TRBJ1-4, with D perhaps TRBD1 (6 bases). The germline CDR1 and CDR2 sequences are LNHNV and YYDKDF (reference sequence). With 0 bases removed from V and 4 bases from J, the gap between germline ends came to 12 bases. This CDR3 contains 16 residues. The CDR3 loop is CATSRDLGAVNEKLFF. CDR3 sequence (DNA): TGTGCCACCAGCAGAGATCTGGGGGCCGTTAATGAAAAACTGTTTTTT.

V usage is TRBV19 and J usage is TRBJ1-2, with TRBD1 identical over 7 bases. Per germline, CDR1 LNHDA and CDR2 SQIVND (reference sequence). V shed 4 bases, J shed 4 bases, and the junction held 6 bases outside the gene matches. The CDR3 length is 14 residues. The CDR3 spells CASSTGTVSYGYTF. Written as DNA, the CDR3 is TGTGCCAGTAGTACGGGGACAGTTTCCTATGGCTACACCTTC.

The rearrangement links TRBV7-2 to TRBJ2-7; D is unclear. V lost 2 bases to trimming and J lost 4 bases, with 6 bases between them. The CDR3 spans 12 residues. CDR1 is SGHTA, CDR2 FQGNSA, per germline. As DNA, the CDR3 is TGTGCCAGCAGCTTACAAGAGTACGAGCAGTACTTC. Its protein is CASSLQEYEQYF.

The chain links TRBV6-1 to TRBJ2-1; the match to TRBD1 covers 11 bases. Losses at the gene ends were 2 bases for V and 10 bases for J; bases not matched to a gene: 10. The length of the CDR3 is 16 residues. Germline V gene lookup returns CDR1 MNHNS and CDR2 SASEGT. The CDR3 region has the DNA TGTGCCAGCAGTGAACCCGGGACAGGGGGTGCCGGGGAGCAGTTCTTC. Translated, it gives CASSEPGTGGAGEQFF.

This sequence joins TRBV7-2 and TRBJ2-7; 12 bases fit TRBD1. This CDR3 comprises 15 residues. The V segment lost 6 bases and the J segment 4 bases; nucleotides outside the gene matches: 7. Germline CDR1 SGHTA, CDR2 FQGNSA. The CDR3 here is CASRIGTGGRYEQYF. CDR3 DNA: TGTGCCAGCAGAATAGGGACAGGGGGCAGATACGAGCAGTACTTC.

Here the CDR3 DNA reads TGTGCCAGCAGCTTAGTTGGTGGCAGGGCGACATCGAACACTGAAGCTTTCTTT. Translating it yields CASSLVGGRATSNTEAFF. The genes are TRBV11-2 and TRBJ1-1; TRBD1 is a possible D gene (5 bases). There are 18 residues in the CDR3. Trimming removed 1 base from V and 1 base from J, with 19 bases in between. Germline assignment: CDR1 SGHAT and CDR2 FQNNGV.

The chain links TRBV5-1 to TRBJ2-7; 8 bases agree with TRBD1. V lost 4 bases to trimming and J lost 2 bases; unmatched junction nucleotides: 17. The CDR3 runs to 18 residues. The germline gives CDR1 SGHRS, CDR2 YFSETQ. The CDR3 here is CASSVGPGTGSYAYEQYF. The CDR3 DNA sequence: TGCGCCAGCAGCGTGGGTCCCGGGACAGGTTCTTACGCCTACGAGCAGTACTTC.

This chain links TRBV6-1 with TRBJ1-2; the match to TRBD1 covers 8 bases. The germline gives CDR1 MNHNS, CDR2 SASEGT. The CDR3 runs to 17 residues. J lost 3 bases, V lost 3 bases, and 12 bases had no gene match. CDR3 amino acids: CASSERDQGAVDYGYTF. The CDR3 DNA reads as TGTGCCAGCAGTGAGAGAGACCAGGGGGCCGTTGACTATGGCTACACCTTC.

On this clone itself: A junction boundary mismatches the germline segment, possibly from a read error. This sequence joins TRBV7-7 and TRBJ2-1, with 10 bases fitting TRBD2. The CDR3 length is 15 residues. In germline, CDR1 is SSHAT, CDR2 FNYEAQ (reference sequence). This CDR3 is CASSRLAGVYNEQFF. As DNA, the CDR3 is TGTGCTAGCAGCCGTCTAGCGGGAGTCTACAATGAGCAGTTCTTC.

The chain is built from TRBV7-2 and TRBJ2-7; 7 bases agree with TRBD2. This CDR3 has 13 residues. V lost 2 bases to trimming and J lost 7 bases; unmatched junction nucleotides: 5. Per germline, CDR1 SGHTA and CDR2 FQGNSA. CDR3 DNA: TGTGCCAGCAGCTTAATATCGGGAGGTGAGCAGTACTTC. It encodes CASSLISGGEQYF.

The gene calls are TRBV5-8 and TRBJ2-7; 10 nucleotides agree with TRBD2. With 2 bases clipped from V and 4 bases from J, the junction kept 6 bases outside the gene matches. The CDR3 has 15 amino acids. Germline CDR1 SGHTS, CDR2 YDEGEE. The CDR3, as DNA: TGTGCCAGCAGCTTAAGCCTAGCGGGAGTATACGAGCAGTACTTC. Residues: CASSLSLAGVYEQYF.

The rearrangement links TRBV28 to TRBJ1-2; the match to TRBD1 covers 9 bases. Trimming removed 6 bases from V and 5 bases from J; junction bases left unmatched: 7. The V gene's germline CDR1 is MDHEN and CDR2 SYDVKM. CDR3 size: 14 residues. The chain's CDR3 is CASSRTGEWYGYTF. CDR3 DNA: TGTGCCAGCAGCCGGACAGGGGAATGGTATGGCTACACCTTC.

The chain links TRBV5-1 to TRBJ2-5; no clear D gene. The CDR3 is made up of 17 amino acids. Germline lookup yields CDR1 SGHRS and CDR2 YFSETQ. Trimming took 0 bases from V and 1 from J, leaving 16 bases between them. This CDR3 reads CASSLVSEPLLQETQYF. CDR3 DNA: TGCGCCAGCAGCTTGGTGTCAGAACCCCTGCTCCAAGAGACCCAGTACTTC.